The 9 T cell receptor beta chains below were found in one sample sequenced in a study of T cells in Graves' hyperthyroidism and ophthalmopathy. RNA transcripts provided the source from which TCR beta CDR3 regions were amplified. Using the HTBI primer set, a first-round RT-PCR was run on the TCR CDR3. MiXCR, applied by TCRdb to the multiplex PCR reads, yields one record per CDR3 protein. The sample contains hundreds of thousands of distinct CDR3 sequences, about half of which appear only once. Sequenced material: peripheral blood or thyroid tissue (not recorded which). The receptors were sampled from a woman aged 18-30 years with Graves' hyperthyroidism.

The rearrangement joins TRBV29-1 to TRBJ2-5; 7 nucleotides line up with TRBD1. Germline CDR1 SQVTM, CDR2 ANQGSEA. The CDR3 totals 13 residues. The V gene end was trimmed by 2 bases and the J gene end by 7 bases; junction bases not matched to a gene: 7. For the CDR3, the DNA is TGCAGCGTTGAAACAGGGGTGCAATGGACCCAGTACTTC. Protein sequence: CSVETGVQWTQYF.

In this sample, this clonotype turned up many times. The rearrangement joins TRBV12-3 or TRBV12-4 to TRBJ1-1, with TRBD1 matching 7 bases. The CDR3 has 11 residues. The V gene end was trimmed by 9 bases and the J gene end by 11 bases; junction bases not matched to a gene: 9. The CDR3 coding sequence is TGTGCCAGTCGACCAGGGGGGTACGCTTTCTTT. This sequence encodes CASRPGGYAFF.

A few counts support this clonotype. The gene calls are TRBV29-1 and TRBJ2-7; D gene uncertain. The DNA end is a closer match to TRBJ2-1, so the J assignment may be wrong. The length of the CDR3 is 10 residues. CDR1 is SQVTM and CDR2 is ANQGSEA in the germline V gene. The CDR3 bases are TGCAGCTTCGACCAGAACGAGCAGTTCTTC. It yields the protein CSFDQNEQFF.

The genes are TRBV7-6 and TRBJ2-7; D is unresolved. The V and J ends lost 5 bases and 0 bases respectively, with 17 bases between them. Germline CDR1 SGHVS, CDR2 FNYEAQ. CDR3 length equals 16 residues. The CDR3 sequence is CASSQDRSGSSYEQYF. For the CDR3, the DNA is TGTGCCAGCAGCCAAGATAGGTCAGGTAGCTCCTACGAGCAGTACTTC.

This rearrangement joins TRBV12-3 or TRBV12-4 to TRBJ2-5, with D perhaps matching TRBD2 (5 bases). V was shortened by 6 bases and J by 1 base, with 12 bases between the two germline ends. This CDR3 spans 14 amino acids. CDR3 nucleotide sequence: TGTGCCAGCAGCCCGGACTTACCCCAAGAGACCCAGTACTTC. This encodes CASSPDLPQETQYF.

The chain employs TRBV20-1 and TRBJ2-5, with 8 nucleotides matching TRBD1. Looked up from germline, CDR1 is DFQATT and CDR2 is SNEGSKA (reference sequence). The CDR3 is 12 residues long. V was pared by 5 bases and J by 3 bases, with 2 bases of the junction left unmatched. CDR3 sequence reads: CSAGQGEETQYF. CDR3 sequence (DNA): TGCAGTGCTGGACAGGGCGAAGAGACCCAGTACTTC.

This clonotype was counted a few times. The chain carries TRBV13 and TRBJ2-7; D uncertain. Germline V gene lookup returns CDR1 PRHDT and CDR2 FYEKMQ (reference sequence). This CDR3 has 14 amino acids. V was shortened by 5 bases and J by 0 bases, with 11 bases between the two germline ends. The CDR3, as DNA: TGTGCCAGCAGCCACAGAGGAAGCTCCTACGAGCAGTACTTC. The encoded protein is CASSHRGSSYEQYF. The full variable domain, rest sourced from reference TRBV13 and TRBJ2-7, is AAGVIQSPRHLIKEKRETATLKCYPIPRHDTVYWYQQGPGQDPQFLISFYEKMQSDKGSIPDRFSAQQFSDYHSELNMSSLELGDSALYFCASSHRGSSYEQYFGPGTRLTVT.

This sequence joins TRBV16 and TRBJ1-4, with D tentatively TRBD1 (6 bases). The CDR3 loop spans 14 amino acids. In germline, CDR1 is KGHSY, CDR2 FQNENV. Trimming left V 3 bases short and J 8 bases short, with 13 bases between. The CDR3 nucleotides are TGTGCCAGCAGCCACACAGGGTTATACGAAAAACTGTTTTTT. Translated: CASSHTGLYEKLFF.

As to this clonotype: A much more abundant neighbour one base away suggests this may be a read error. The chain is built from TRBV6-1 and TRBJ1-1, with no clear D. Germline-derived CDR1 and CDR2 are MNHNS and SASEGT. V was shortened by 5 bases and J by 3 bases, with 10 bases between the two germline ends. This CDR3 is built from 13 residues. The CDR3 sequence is CASSNGEDTEAFF. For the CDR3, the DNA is TGTGCCAGCAGTAATGGGGAGGACACTGAAGCTTTCTTT.